This T cell receptor (beta chain) was recovered during a study of cytomegalovirus exposure and HLA in healthy donors. The CDR3 sequence is 14 residues long. CDR1 SGHRS and CDR2 YFSETQ come from the germline V gene. Trimming took 4 bases from V and 8 from J; bases not matched to a gene: 6. The PCR employed 60 Vbeta primers together with 13 Jbeta primers. Repertoires were generated with immunoSEQ multiplex PCR, while TCRdb's copy carries only in-frame clones and drops some. The repertoire has around 120,000 clones, roughly 80% of them found once; the top ten carry 8% to 9%. The TCR comes from a female donor in good health and CMV-seropositive. Sequenced sample: PBMCs. The chain employs TRBV5-1 and TRBJ1-2; 12 bases match TRBD1. DNA for the CDR3: TGCGCCAGCAGCGTGGGACAGGGGGCAGGGGGCTACACCTTC. Translating it yields CASSVGQGAGGYTF.